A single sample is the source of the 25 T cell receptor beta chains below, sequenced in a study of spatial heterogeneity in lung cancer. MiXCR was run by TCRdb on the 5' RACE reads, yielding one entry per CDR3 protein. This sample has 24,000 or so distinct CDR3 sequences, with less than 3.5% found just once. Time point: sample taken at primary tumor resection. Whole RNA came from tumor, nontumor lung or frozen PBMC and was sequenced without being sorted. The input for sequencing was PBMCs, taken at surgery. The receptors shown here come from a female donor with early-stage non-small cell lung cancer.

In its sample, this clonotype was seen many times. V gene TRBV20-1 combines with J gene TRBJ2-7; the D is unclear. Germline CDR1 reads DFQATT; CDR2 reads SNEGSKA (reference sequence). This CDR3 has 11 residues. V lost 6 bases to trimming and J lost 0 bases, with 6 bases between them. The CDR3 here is CSARGSYEQYF. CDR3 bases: TGCAGTGCCCGCGGCTCCTACGAGCAGTACTTC.

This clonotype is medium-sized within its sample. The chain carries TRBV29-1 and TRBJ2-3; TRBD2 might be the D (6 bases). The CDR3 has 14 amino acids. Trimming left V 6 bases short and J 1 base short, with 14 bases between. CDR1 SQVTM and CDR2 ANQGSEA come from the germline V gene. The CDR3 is CSVDLREGTDTQYF. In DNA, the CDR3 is TGCAGCGTGGACCTGCGGGAAGGCACAGATACGCAGTATTTT.

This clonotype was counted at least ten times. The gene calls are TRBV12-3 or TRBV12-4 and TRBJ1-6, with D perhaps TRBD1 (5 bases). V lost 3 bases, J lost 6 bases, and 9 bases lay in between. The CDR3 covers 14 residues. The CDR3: CASSFPRANSPLHF. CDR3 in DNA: TGTGCCAGCAGTTTCCCCAGGGCTAATTCACCCCTCCACTTT.

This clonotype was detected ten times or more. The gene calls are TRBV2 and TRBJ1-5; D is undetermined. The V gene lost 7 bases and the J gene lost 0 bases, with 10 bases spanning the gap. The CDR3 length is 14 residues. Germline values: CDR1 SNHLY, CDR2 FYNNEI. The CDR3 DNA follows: TGTGCCAGCACTAATGGACCTAGCAATCAGCCCCAGCATTTT. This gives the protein CASTNGPSNQPQHF. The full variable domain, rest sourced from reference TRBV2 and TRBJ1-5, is EPEVTQTPSHQVTQMGQEVILRCVPISNHLYFYWYRQILGQKVEFLVSFYNNEISEKSEIFDDQFSVERPDGSNFTLKIRSTKLEDSAMYFCASTNGPSNQPQHFGDGTRLSIL.

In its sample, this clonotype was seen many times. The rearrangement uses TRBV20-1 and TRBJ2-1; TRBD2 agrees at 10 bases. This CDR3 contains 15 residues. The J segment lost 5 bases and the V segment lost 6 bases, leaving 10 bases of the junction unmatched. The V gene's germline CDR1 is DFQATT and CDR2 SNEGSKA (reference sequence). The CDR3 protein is CSAAKAGGSNNEQFF. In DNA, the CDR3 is TGCAGTGCAGCGAAAGCGGGAGGGTCGAACAATGAGCAGTTCTTC.

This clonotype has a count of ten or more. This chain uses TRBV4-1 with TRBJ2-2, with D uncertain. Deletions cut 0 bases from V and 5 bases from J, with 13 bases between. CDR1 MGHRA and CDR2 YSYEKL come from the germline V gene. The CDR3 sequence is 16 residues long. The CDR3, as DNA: TGCGCCAGCAGCCAAGAACGTTCCACCAGGACCGGGGAGCTGTTTTTT. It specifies CASSQERSTRTGELFF.

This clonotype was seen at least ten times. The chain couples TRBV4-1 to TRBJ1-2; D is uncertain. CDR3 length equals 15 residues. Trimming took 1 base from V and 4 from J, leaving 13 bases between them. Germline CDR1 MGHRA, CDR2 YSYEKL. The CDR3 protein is CASSQVGRTPYGYTF. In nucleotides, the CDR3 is TGCGCCAGCAGCCAAGTAGGGCGGACTCCCTATGGCTACACCTTC.

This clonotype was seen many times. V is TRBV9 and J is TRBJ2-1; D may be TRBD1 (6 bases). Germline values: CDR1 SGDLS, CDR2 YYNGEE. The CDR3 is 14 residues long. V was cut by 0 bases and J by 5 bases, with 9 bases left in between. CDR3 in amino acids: CASSVGGGNNEQFF. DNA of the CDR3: TGTGCCAGCAGCGTAGGAGGGGGAAACAATGAGCAGTTCTTC. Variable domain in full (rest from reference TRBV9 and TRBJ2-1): DSGVTQTPKHLITATGQRVTLRCSPRSGDLSVYWYQQSLDQGLQFLIQYYNGEERAKGNILERFSAQQFPDLHSELNLSSLELGDSALYFCASSVGGGNNEQFFGPGTRLTVL.

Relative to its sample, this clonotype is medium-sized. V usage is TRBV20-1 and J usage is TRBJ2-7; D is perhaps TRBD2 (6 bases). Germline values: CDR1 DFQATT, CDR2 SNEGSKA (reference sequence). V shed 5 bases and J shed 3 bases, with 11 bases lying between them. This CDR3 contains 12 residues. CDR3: CSAFSGGYEQYF. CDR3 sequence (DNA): TGCAGTGCTTTTTCCGGGGGCTACGAGCAGTACTTC.

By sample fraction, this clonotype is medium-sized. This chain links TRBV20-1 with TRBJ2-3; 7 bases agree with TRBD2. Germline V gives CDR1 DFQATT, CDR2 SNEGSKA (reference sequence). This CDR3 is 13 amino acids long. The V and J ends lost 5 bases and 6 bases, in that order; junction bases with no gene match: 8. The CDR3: CSAPSGSPDTQYF. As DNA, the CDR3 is TGCAGTGCTCCTAGCGGAAGCCCCGATACGCAGTATTTT.

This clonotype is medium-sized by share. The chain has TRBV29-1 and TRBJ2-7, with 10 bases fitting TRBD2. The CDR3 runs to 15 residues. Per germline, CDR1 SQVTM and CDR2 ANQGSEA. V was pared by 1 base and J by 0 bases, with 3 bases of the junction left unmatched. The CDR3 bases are TGCAGCGTTGAAGGGACTAGCGGAAGCTCCTACGAGCAGTACTTC. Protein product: CSVEGTSGSSYEQYF.

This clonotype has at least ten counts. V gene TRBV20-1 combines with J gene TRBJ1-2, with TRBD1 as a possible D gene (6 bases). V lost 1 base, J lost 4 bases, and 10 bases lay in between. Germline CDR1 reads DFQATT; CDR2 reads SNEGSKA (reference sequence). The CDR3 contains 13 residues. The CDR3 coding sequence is TGCAGTGCTAGAGTAGGAGGGGGCTATGGCTACACCTTC. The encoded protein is CSARVGGGYGYTF.

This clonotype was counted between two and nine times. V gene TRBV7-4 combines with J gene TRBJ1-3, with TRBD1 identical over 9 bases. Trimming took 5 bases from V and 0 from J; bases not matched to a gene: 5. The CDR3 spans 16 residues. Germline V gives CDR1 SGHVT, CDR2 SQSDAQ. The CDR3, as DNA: TGTGCCAGCAGCACAACAGGGGGCCTCTCTGGAAACACCATATATTTT. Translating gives CASSTTGGLSGNTIYF.

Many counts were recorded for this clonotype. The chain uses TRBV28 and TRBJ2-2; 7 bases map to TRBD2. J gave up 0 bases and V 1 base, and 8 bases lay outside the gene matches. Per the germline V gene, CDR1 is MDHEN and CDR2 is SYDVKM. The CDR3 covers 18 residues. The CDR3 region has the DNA TGTGCCAGCAGTTTATTAAGGACTAGGGGAACGAACACCGGGGAGCTGTTTTTT. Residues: CASSLLRTRGTNTGELFF.

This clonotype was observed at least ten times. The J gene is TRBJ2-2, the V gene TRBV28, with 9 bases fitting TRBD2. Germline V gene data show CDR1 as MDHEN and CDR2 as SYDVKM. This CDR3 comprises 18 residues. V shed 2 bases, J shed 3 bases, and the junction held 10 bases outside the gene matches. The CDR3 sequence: CASSLNLRTSVYTGELFF. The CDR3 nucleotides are TGTGCCAGCAGTTTAAACTTAAGGACTAGCGTTTACACCGGGGAGCTGTTTTTT.

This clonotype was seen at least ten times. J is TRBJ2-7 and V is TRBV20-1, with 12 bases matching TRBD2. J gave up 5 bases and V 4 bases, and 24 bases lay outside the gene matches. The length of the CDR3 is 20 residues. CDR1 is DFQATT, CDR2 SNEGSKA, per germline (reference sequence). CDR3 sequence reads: CSANPLTSTSGRTFSHEQYF. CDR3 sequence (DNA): TGCAGTGCTAATCCCTTAACCTCAACTAGCGGGAGGACGTTTTCCCACGAGCAGTACTTC.

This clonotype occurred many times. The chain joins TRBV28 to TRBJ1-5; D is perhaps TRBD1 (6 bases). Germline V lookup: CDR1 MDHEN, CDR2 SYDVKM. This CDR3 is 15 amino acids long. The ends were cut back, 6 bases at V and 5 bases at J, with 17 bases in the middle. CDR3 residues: CASSLSGRGYQPQHF. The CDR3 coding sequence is TGTGCCAGCAGCCTTTCGGGCAGGGGTTATCAGCCCCAGCATTTT. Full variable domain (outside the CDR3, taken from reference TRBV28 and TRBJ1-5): DVKVTQSSRYLVKRTGEKVFLECVQDMDHENMFWYRQDPGLGLRLIYFSYDVKMKEKGDIPEGYSVSREKKERFSLILESASTNQTSMYLCASSLSGRGYQPQHFGDGTRLSIL.

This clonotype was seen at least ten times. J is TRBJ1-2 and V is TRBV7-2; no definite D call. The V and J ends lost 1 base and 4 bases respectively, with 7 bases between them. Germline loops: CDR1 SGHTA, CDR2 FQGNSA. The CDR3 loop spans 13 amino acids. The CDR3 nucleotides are TGTGCCAGCAGCTTAGAAGACATCTATGGCTACACCTTC. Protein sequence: CASSLEDIYGYTF.

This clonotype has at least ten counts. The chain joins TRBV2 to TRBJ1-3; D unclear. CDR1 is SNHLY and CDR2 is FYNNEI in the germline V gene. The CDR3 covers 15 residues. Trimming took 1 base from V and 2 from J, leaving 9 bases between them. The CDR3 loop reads CASSEVGSPGNTIYF. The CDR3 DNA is TGTGCCAGCAGTGAAGTCGGCAGTCCTGGAAACACCATATATTTT.

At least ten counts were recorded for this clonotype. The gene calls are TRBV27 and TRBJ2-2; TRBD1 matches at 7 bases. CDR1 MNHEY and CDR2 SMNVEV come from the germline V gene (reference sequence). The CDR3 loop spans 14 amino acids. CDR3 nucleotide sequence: TGTGCGAGCGCCCAGGACAGGTTGTCCGGGGAGCTGTTTTTT. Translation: CASAQDRLSGELFF.

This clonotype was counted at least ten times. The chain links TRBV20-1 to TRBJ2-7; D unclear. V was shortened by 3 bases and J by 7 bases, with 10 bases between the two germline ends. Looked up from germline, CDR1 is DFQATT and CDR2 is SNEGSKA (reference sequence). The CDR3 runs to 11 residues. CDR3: CSASGRLEQYF. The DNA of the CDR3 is TGCAGTGCTAGCGGTCGTCTTGAGCAGTACTTC.

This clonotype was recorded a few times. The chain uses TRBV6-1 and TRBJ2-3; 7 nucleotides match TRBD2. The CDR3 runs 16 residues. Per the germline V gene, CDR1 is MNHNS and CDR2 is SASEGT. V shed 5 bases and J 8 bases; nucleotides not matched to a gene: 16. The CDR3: CASSLNGAGAQATQYF. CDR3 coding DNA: TGTGCCAGCAGTCTTAATGGGGCGGGAGCTCAGGCTACGCAGTATTTT.

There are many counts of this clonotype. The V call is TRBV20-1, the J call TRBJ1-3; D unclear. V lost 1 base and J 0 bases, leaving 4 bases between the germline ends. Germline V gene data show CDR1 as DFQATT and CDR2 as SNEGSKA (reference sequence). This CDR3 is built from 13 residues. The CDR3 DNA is TGCAGTGCTAGAGCGTACTCTGGAAACACCATATATTTT. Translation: CSARAYSGNTIYF.

This CDR3 is CASSPPRGGSKLLSGANVLTF. The CDR3 DNA is TGTGCCAGCAGCCCTCCGCGGGGCGGGAGTAAACTCCTCTCTGGGGCCAACGTCCTGACTTTC. This chain links TRBV7-9 with TRBJ2-6; 7 bases are a match to TRBD2. CDR1 is SEHNR and CDR2 is FQNEAQ in the germline V gene (reference sequence). Germline trimming cut 5 bases from V and 0 bases from J; bases unmatched to any gene: 19. The CDR3 totals 21 residues.

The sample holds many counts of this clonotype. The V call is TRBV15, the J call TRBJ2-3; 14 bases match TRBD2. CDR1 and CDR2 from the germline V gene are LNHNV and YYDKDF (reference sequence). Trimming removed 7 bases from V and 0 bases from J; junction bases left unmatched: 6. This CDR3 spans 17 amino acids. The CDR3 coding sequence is TGTGCCACCACTGGACTAGCGGGAGGACCTAGCACAGATACGCAGTATTTT. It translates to CATTGLAGGPSTDTQYF.